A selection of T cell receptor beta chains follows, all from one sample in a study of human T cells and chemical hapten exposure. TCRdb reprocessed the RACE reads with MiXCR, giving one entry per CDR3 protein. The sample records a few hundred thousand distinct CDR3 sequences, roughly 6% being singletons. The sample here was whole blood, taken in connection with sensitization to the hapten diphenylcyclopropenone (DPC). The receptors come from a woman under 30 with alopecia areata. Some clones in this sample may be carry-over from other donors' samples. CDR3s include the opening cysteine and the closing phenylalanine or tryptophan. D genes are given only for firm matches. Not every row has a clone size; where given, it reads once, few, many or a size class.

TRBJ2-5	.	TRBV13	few	CASETRGKHFLGETQYF	TGTGCCAGCGAGACGAGAGGGAAACACTTTCTAGGGGAGACCCAGTACTTC
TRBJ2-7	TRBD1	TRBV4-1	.	CASSRTGAGAYEQYF	TGCGCCAGCAGCCGAACAGGGGCCGGGGCCTACGAGCAGTACTTC
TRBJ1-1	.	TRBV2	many	CASSEGPGRVTEAFF	TGTGCCAGCAGTGAAGGGCCCGGACGTGTGACTGAAGCTTTCTTT
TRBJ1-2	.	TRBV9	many	CASSVGQGYYYGYTF	TGTGCCAGCAGCGTAGGGCAGGGCTACTACTATGGCTACACCTTC
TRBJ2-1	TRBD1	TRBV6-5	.	CASGGTGEFSDEQFF	TGTGCCAGCGGGGGAACAGGGGAGTTTAGCGATGAGCAGTTCTTC
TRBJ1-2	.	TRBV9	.	CASSVDTAPYGYTF	TGTGCCAGCAGCGTAGACACAGCCCCCTATGGCTACACCTTC
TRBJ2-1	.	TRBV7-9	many	CASSFGTVNYNEQFF	TGTGCCAGCAGCTTTGGGACGGTGAACTACAATGAGCAGTTCTTC
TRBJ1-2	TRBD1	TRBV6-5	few	CASSWGQGGYGYTF	TGTGCCAGCAGTTGGGGACAGGGAGGCTATGGCTACACCTTC
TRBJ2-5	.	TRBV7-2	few	CASSHEVAVLQETQYF	TGTGCCAGCAGCCACGAGGTAGCGGTGCTTCAAGAGACCCAGTACTTC
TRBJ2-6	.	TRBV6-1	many	CASSEKGSGANVLTF	TGTGCCAGCAGTGAAAAGGGGTCTGGGGCCAACGTCCTGACTTTC
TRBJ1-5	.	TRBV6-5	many	CASSYHRVQMPQHF	TGTGCCAGCAGTTACCACAGGGTCCAGATGCCCCAGCATTTT
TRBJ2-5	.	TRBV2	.	CASSGARSLETQYF	TGTGCCAGCAGTGGAGCAAGGTCCTTAGAGACCCAGTACTTC
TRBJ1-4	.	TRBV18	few	CASSPRIPNAQGINEKLFF	TGTGCCAGCTCACCACGGATACCTAACGCCCAGGGGATTAATGAAAAACTGTTTTTT
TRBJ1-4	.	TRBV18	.	CASSPRGLAEKLFF	TGTGCCAGCTCACCACGGGGGTTGGCTGAAAAACTGTTTTTT
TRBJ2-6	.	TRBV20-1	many	CSARWQEGSGANVLTF	TGCAGTGCTAGATGGCAGGAGGGCTCTGGGGCCAACGTCCTGACTTTC
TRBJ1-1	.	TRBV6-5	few	CASSYSGRAVEAFF	TGTGCCAGCAGTTACTCTGGCAGGGCGGTTGAAGCTTTCTTT
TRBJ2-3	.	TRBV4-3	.	CASSPKGATSTDTQYF	TGCGCCAGCAGCCCTAAGGGCGCAACTAGCACAGATACGCAGTATTTT
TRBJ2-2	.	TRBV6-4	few	CASSDEPGNTGELFF	TGTGCCAGCAGTGACGAGCCGGGGAACACCGGGGAGCTGTTTTTT
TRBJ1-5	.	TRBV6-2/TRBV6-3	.	CASQHLNQPQHF	TGTGCCAGCCAACACTTAAATCAGCCCCAGCATTTT
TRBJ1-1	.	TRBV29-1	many	CSVARGTGTEAFF	TGCAGCGTTGCCAGGGGTACAGGCACTGAAGCTTTCTTT
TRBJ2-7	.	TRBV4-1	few	CASSQDRRLYF	TGCGCCAGCAGCCAAGACCGCCGGCTGTACTTC
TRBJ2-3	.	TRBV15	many	CATSRDPVNRKDTQYF	TGTGCCACCAGCAGAGATCCAGTAAATAGGAAAGATACGCAGTATTTT
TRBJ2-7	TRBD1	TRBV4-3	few	CASSQDDRGPQYF	TGCGCCAGCAGCCAGGACGACAGGGGCCCGCAGTACTTC
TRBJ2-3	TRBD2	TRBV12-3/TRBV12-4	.	CASSLRGLAGSSDTQYF	TGTGCCAGCAGTTTAAGGGGGCTAGCGGGGAGTTCAGATACGCAGTATTTT
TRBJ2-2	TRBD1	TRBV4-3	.	CASSQGALQGAGELFF	TGCGCCAGCAGCCAAGGAGCTCTGCAGGGGGCCGGGGAGCTGTTTTTT
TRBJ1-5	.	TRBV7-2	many	CASSFKGGNQPQHF	TGTGCCAGCAGCTTTAAAGGGGGCAATCAGCCCCAGCATTTT
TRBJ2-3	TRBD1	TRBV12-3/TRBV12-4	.	CASSIQGSELDTQYF	TGTGCCAGCAGCATACAGGGGTCGGAACTAGATACGCAGTATTTT
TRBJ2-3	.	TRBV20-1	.	CSAKRPPDTQYF	TGCAGTGCTAAGAGGCCGCCAGATACGCAGTATTTT
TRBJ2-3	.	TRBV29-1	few	CSVQGYRDTQYF	TGCAGCGTTCAGGGATATAGGGATACGCAGTATTTT
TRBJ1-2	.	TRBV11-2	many	CASSLDSWGLNYGYTF	TGTGCCAGCAGCTTAGATTCTTGGGGACTCAACTATGGCTACACCTTC
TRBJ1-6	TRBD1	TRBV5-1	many	CASSPQGGVGSPLHF	TGCGCCAGCAGCCCACAGGGGGGTGTCGGTTCACCCCTCCACTTT
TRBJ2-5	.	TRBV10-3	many	CAISEFRGSQETQYF	TGTGCCATCAGTGAATTCAGGGGTTCCCAAGAGACCCAGTACTTC
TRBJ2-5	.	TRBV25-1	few	CASSEWGDPGEETQYF	TGTGCCAGCAGTGAATGGGGGGACCCAGGGGAAGAGACCCAGTACTTC
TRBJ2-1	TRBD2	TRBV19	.	CASSIGSGASDEQFF	TGTGCCAGTAGTATTGGGAGCGGGGCTTCGGATGAGCAGTTCTTC
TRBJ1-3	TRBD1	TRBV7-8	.	CASSLIGQGIGNTIYF	TGTGCCAGCAGCTTAATAGGACAGGGAATTGGAAACACCATATATTTT
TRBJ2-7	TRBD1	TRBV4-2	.	CASSHTGTGVGEQYF	TGTGCCAGCAGCCATACCGGGACAGGGGTTGGCGAGCAGTACTTC
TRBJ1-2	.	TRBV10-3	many	CAISEILSAGYTF	TGTGCCATCAGTGAGATCCTCTCGGCGGGCTACACCTTC
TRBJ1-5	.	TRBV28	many	CASSLSRGGLGNQPQHF	TGTGCCAGCAGTTTATCCCGAGGGGGTTTGGGCAATCAGCCCCAGCATTTT
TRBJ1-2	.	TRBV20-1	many	CSAPLHSVSNYGYTF	TGCAGTGCCCCCTTACACAGTGTTTCTAACTATGGCTACACCTTC
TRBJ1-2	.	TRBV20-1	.	CSATPDSFGYTF	TGCAGTGCCACACCCGATTCATTTGGCTACACCTTC
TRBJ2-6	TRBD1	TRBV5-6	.	CASSLGHSQGVTGANVLTF	TGTGCCAGCAGCTTGGGGCACTCACAGGGGGTAACTGGGGCCAACGTCCTGACTTTC
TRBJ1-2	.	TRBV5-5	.	CASSFPQVEIYGYTF	TGTGCCAGCAGCTTCCCCCAGGTAGAGATCTATGGCTACACCTTC
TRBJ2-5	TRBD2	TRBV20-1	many	CSASPSGGYQETQYF	TGCAGTGCTAGCCCTAGCGGGGGGTACCAAGAGACCCAGTACTTC
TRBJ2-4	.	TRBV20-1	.	CSATRIAGVRTKNIQYF	TGCAGTGCTACCCGAATCGCAGGGGTTAGAACCAAAAACATTCAGTACTTC
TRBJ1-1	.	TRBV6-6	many	CASSYGGTEAFF	TGTGCCAGCAGTTACGGTGGCACTGAAGCTTTCTTT